The clone carrying this T cell receptor beta chain was picked up one time. The V end lost 3 bases, the J end lost 3 bases, and 15 bases lay between the germline ends. The CDR3 extends over 16 amino acids. Per the germline V gene, CDR1 is SNHLY and CDR2 is FYNNEI. These data are taken from a study of blood T cells in healthy people across ages. Primed by a sample-barcoded 5' primer and a J-beta primer mix, a second PCR proceeded for about 7 to 12 cycles. TCRdb called the 5' RACE reads again in MiXCR, with one record for every CDR3 protein. The sample shows 1.8 million or so distinct CDR3 sequences, approximately 40% of them seen only once.

The source material was blood. This clonotype was obtained from a human donor in good health. The rearrangement links TRBV2 to TRBJ2-4; either TRBD1 or TRBD2 may supply D (6 bases each). CDR3 nucleotides: TGTGCCAGCAGTGATGGCAGGGGAGGAGGCAAAAACATTCAGTACTTC. This sequence encodes CASSDGRGGGKNIQYF. The full variable domain, completed using reference TRBV2 and TRBJ2-4, is EPEVTQTPSHQVTQMGQEVILRCVPISNHLYFYWYRQILGQKVEFLVSFYNNEISEKSEIFDDQFSVERPDGSNFTLKIRSTKLEDSAMYFCASSDGRGGGKNIQYFGAGTRLSVL.